This entry describes one T cell receptor (beta chain). The data were taken from a study of shared clonotypes between healthy human individuals. The sorted-subset replicate PCRs were given around 0.2 ug DNA, which is approximately 30,000 T cell genomes. Profiled with immunoSEQ multiplex PCR; TCRdb holds only in-frame clones, not every one. The sample consists of millions of clones, 93% of them appearing once. Germline CDR1 and CDR2: SQVTM and ANQGSEA. V gave up 4 bases and J gave up 3 bases; unmatched junction bases: 8. The length of the CDR3 is 14 residues. This chain joins TRBV29-1 and TRBJ2-7, with TRBD1 matching 8 bases. This sequence originates from a man aged 18 to 30 in good health. Some clones in this sample may be carry-over from other donors' samples. Input material: naive CD4+ T cells from PBMCs. This sample's subset: CD45RA+ positively selected. The CDR3, as DNA: TGCAGCGTTGGAGGAAGGACAGGGAGCTACGAGCAGTACTTC. Protein product: CSVGGRTGSYEQYF.